Listed below are T cell receptor beta chains from one sample, sequenced in a study of CD8 T cells in Susac syndrome. A single record per CDR3 protein comes from TCRdb applying MiXCR to the immunoSEQ multiplex PCR reads. The table records about 120,000 distinct CDR3 sequences, approximately 96% of them present only once. The sequencing input was CD8+ T cells from PBMCs. These TCRs come from a human donor with Susac syndrome. Both conserved end residues are part of each CDR3. Fields, in order: J gene, clone size, V gene, D gene, CDR3 protein, CDR3 DNA. A D gene is named only where the DNA matches it firmly. For some rows the clone size is stated as once, few or many, or as a class when expanded; others skip it.

TRBJ2-7 | NA | TRBV7-9 | NA | CASSPAWGGTLYEQYF | TGTGCCAGCAGCCCCGCTTGGGGGGGCACCCTCTACGAGCAGTACTTC
TRBJ2-3 | NA | TRBV20-1 | NA | CSAAQDTRGPDTQYF | TGCAGTGCTGCCCAAGACACACGGGGCCCAGATACGCAGTATTTT
TRBJ1-1 | NA | TRBV30 | NA | CAWSGGRGMNTEAFF | TGTGCCTGGAGTGGGGGTAGGGGTATGAACACTGAAGCTTTCTTT
TRBJ2-5 | NA | TRBV13 | TRBD2 | CASSSYGLAVQETQYF | TGTGCCAGCAGCTCGTACGGGCTAGCGGTACAAGAGACCCAGTACTTC
TRBJ2-7 | NA | TRBV20-1 | TRBD2 | CSARGPRLAGSYEQYF | TGCAGTGCTAGAGGCCCAAGACTAGCGGGCTCCTACGAGCAGTACTTC
TRBJ2-7 | once | TRBV4-2 | NA | CASSQGVGGSYEQYF | TGTGCCAGCAGCCAAGGGGTAGGGGGCTCCTACGAGCAGTACTTC
TRBJ1-1 | NA | TRBV30 | NA | CAWSGGETEAFF | TGTGCCTGGAGTGGGGGGGAAACTGAAGCTTTCTTT
TRBJ1-2 | NA | TRBV20-1 | NA | CSARDLPGENYGYTF | TGCAGTGCTAGAGACCTCCCAGGGGAGAACTATGGCTACACCTTC
TRBJ2-5 | NA | TRBV6-2/TRBV6-3 | TRBD2 | CASSLGLAAETQYF | TGTGCCAGCAGTTTAGGACTAGCGGCAGAGACCCAGTACTTC
TRBJ1-6 | NA | TRBV20-1 | NA | CSARDPHADNSPLHF | TGCAGTGCTAGAGATCCCCATGCGGATAATTCACCCCTCCACTTT
TRBJ2-1 | NA | TRBV2 | TRBD2 | CASSEVEGGHPDNEQFF | TGTGCCAGCAGTGAAGTCGAGGGAGGGCATCCCGACAATGAGCAGTTCTTC
TRBJ2-5 | NA | TRBV30 | TRBD2 | CAWSVPLAGEETQYF | TGTGCCTGGAGTGTACCCCTAGCGGGAGAAGAGACCCAGTACTTC
TRBJ1-3 | NA | TRBV7-2 | TRBD1 | CASSLEGQVAGNTIYF | TGTGCCAGCAGCTTAGAGGGACAGGTAGCCGGAAACACCATATATTTT
TRBJ2-1 | NA | TRBV3-1 | NA | CASSQYLGDGNEQFF | TGTGCCAGCAGCCAGTATCTGGGAGACGGGAATGAGCAGTTCTTC
TRBJ1-5 | NA | TRBV28 | NA | CASNVMGNQPQHF | TGTGCCAGCAATGTGATGGGGAATCAGCCCCAGCATTTT
TRBJ1-1 | NA | TRBV9 | NA | CASSVGPVYWVGNTEAFF | TGTGCCAGCAGCGTGGGTCCAGTTTATTGGGTAGGGAACACTGAAGCTTTCTTT
TRBJ2-7 | NA | TRBV12-3/TRBV12-4 | NA | CASRGAAYEQYF | TGTGCCAGCAGGGGAGCAGCCTACGAGCAGTACTTC
TRBJ2-3 | NA | TRBV30 | TRBD1 | CAQSPQGPDTQYF | TGTGCGCAGAGCCCACAGGGGCCAGATACGCAGTATTTT
TRBJ2-5 | NA | TRBV11-1 | NA | CASSHLKETQYF | TGTGCCAGCAGCCACCTAAAAGAGACCCAGTACTTC
TRBJ1-1 | NA | TRBV7-6 | NA | CASRLAGNTEAFF | TGTGCCAGCAGATTAGCTGGGAACACTGAAGCTTTCTTT
TRBJ2-5 | NA | TRBV7-9 | NA | CASSLGTPPETQYF | TGTGCCAGCAGCTTGGGGACTCCCCCGGAGACCCAGTACTTC
TRBJ2-5 | NA | TRBV7-9 | TRBD2 | CASSSTGTSWETQYF | TGTGCCAGCAGCTCGACCGGGACTAGCTGGGAGACCCAGTACTTC
TRBJ2-3 | NA | TRBV7-3 | TRBD2 | CASSTLTSGTDTQYF | TGTGCCAGCAGCACGTTAACTAGCGGCACAGATACGCAGTATTTT
TRBJ1-3 | once | TRBV5-1 | NA | CASSDVRTGNTIYF | TGCGCCAGCAGCGATGTACGCACTGGAAACACCATATATTTT
TRBJ2-3 | NA | TRBV30 | NA | CAQTAADTQYF | TGTGCCCAAACTGCCGCAGATACGCAGTATTTT
TRBJ2-2 | NA | TRBV7-9 | NA | CATRELTNTGELFF | TGTGCCACGAGGGAGCTAACGAACACCGGGGAGCTGTTTTTT
TRBJ2-2 | NA | TRBV30 | NA | CAWTGVGTGELFF | TGTGCCTGGACGGGGGTGGGGACCGGGGAGCTGTTTTTT
TRBJ2-1 | few | TRBV9 | NA | CASSPDLNEQFF | TGTGCCAGCAGCCCGGACCTCAATGAGCAGTTCTTC
TRBJ1-5 | NA | TRBV7-9 | NA | CASSAGNQPQHF | TGTGCCAGCAGTGCGGGCAATCAGCCCCAGCATTTT
TRBJ1-1 | NA | TRBV7-9 | NA | CASSPFGVGLNTEAFF | TGTGCCAGCAGCCCCTTTGGGGTTGGCTTGAACACTGAAGCTTTCTTT
TRBJ1-2 | once | TRBV7-9 | TRBD1 | CASSFQTGLKNGYTF | TGTGCCAGCAGTTTTCAGACAGGGTTGAAGAACGGCTACACCTTC
TRBJ1-5 | few | TRBV20-1 | NA | CSARDLSAENQPQHF | TGCAGTGCTAGAGATTTGTCGGCCGAAAATCAGCCCCAGCATTTT
TRBJ1-5 | NA | TRBV18 | NA | CASSPVGSFNQPQHF | TGTGCCAGCTCACCGGTGGGTTCATTTAATCAGCCCCAGCATTTT
TRBJ1-5 | NA | TRBV4-1 | TRBD1 | CASSQEGTGGNSNQPQHF | TGCGCCAGCAGCCAAGAGGGGACAGGAGGAAATAGCAATCAGCCCCAGCATTTT
TRBJ2-7 | NA | TRBV27 | NA | CASSPAAVTPYEQYF | TGTGCCAGCAGCCCAGCGGCCGTTACTCCATACGAGCAGTACTTC
TRBJ2-7 | NA | TRBV14 | TRBD1 | CASSQGQAYYEQYF | TGTGCCAGCAGCCAGGGACAGGCGTACTACGAGCAGTACTTC
TRBJ2-6 | NA | TRBV19 | NA | CASSIVGPGANVLTF | TGTGCCAGTAGTATAGTAGGGCCCGGGGCCAACGTCCTGACTTTC
TRBJ2-7 | NA | TRBV7-6 | TRBD2 | CASSRGLAGTYEQYF | TGTGCCAGCAGCAGGGGACTAGCGGGGACCTACGAGCAGTACTTC
TRBJ1-5 | NA | TRBV12-3/TRBV12-4 | NA | CASREQGQPQHF | TGTGCCAGCAGGGAACAGGGTCAGCCCCAGCATTTT
TRBJ2-5 | NA | TRBV7-3 | NA | CASSLRQGPVEPQYF | TGTGCCAGCAGCTTAAGGCAGGGGCCCGTGGAGCCCCAGTACTTC
TRBJ2-3 | NA | TRBV6-1 | NA | CASSEGFRETDTQYF | TGTGCCAGCAGTGAAGGGTTTCGGGAGACAGATACGCAGTATTTT
TRBJ2-3 | NA | TRBV7-2 | NA | CASSLGRGTSTDTQYF | TGTGCCAGCAGCTTAGGCAGGGGCACTAGCACAGATACGCAGTATTTT
TRBJ2-7 | NA | TRBV27 | NA | CASSTSSEQYF | TGTGCCAGCAGTACTAGTAGCGAGCAGTACTTC
TRBJ2-7 | NA | TRBV6-5 | NA | CASSTETGTYEQYF | TGTGCCAGCAGTACAGAGACAGGTACCTACGAGCAGTACTTC